Following are 9 T cell receptor beta chains from one sample sequenced in a study of cytomegalovirus exposure and HLA in healthy donors. PCR used 60 Vbeta primers and 13 Jbeta primers. This table comes from immunoSEQ multiplex PCR, and its TCRdb copy is limited to in-frame clones, with some not included. Of tens of thousands of clones listed, 86% are singletons. Sample: PBMCs. Receptor source: a man between 25 and 39 years old in good health and CMV-seropositive.

This chain joins TRBV7-3 and TRBJ2-3, with 9 bases aligning to TRBD2. V lost 3 bases, J lost 2 bases, and 3 bases stayed unmatched. This CDR3 has 15 amino acids. The germline V gene encodes CDR1 SGHTA and CDR2 FQGTGA. For the CDR3, the DNA is TGTGCCAGCAGCTTCGCGGGAGGGATCACAGATACGCAGTATTTT. Amino acids: CASSFAGGITDTQYF.

J is TRBJ1-2 and V is TRBV30; tentative D call: TRBD1 (6 bases). The CDR3 has 16 amino acids. Germline CDR1 and CDR2: GTSNPN and SVGIG (reference sequence). Trimming removed 0 bases from V and 1 base from J, with 15 bases in between. The CDR3 nucleotides are TGTGCCTGGAGTGTAGTCGAGACAGGCTTTAACTATGGCTACACCTTC. Residues: CAWSVVETGFNYGYTF.

This clone was picked up a small number of times. The chain has TRBV14 and TRBJ2-7; D is ambiguous. The germline CDR1 and CDR2 sequences are SGHDN and FVKESK. With 1 base removed from V and 4 bases from J, the gap between germline ends came to 8 bases. The CDR3 length is 13 residues. CDR3 sequence: CASSQGRGYEQYF. DNA of the CDR3: TGTGCCAGCAGCCAAGGAAGAGGATACGAGCAGTACTTC.

The chain links TRBV4-1 to TRBJ2-1; 10 bases align to TRBD2. V lost 0 bases to trimming and J lost 2 bases; unmatched junction nucleotides: 10. There are 19 residues in the CDR3. CDR1 MGHRA and CDR2 YSYEKL come from the germline V gene. The CDR3 nucleotides are TGCGCCAGCAGCCAAGACCCTGCTAGCGGGAGTTACCCCTACAATGAGCAGTTCTTC. Amino acids: CASSQDPASGSYPYNEQFF.

This clone was detected only a few times. The chain is built from TRBV5-1 and TRBJ2-7; 8 bases map to TRBD1. This CDR3 contains 14 residues. The germline V gene encodes CDR1 SGHRS and CDR2 YFSETQ. V gave up 2 bases and J gave up 1 base; unmatched junction bases: 2. Here the CDR3 reads CASSLWTGSYEQYF. The CDR3 coding sequence is TGCGCCAGCAGCTTATGGACAGGGTCCTACGAGCAGTACTTC.

This clone was observed a few times. The chain carries TRBV7-9 and TRBJ2-1, with D possibly matching TRBD2 (5 bases). Germline-derived CDR1 and CDR2 are SEHNR and FQNEAQ (reference sequence). This CDR3 spans 12 amino acids. The V gene lost 4 bases and the J gene lost 9 bases, with 10 bases spanning the gap. The CDR3 region is CASSSRGGEQFF. CDR3 nucleotides: TGTGCCAGCAGCTCTCGAGGAGGTGAGCAGTTCTTC.

This clone was counted once. The CDR3: CASSLASGDYNEQFF. The DNA of the CDR3 is TGTGCCAGCAGTTTAGCTAGCGGAGATTACAATGAGCAGTTCTTC. The rearrangement links TRBV27 to TRBJ2-1; 7 nucleotides agree with TRBD2. The germline V gene encodes CDR1 MNHEY and CDR2 SMNVEV (reference sequence). Trimming took 2 bases from V and 4 from J; bases not matched to a gene: 5. This CDR3 region has 15 residues.

The chain employs TRBV6-1 and TRBJ1-5; the D gene is possibly TRBD1 (6 bases). The V gene lost 6 bases and the J gene lost 4 bases, with 16 bases spanning the gap. Germline-derived CDR1 and CDR2 are MNHNS and SASEGT. The CDR3 sequence is 15 residues long. In nucleotides, the CDR3 is TGTGCCAGCAGCGACAGGAACAGAAATAATCAGCCCCAGCATTTT. The encoded protein is CASSDRNRNNQPQHF.

This clone was detected a few times. The CDR3: CASSPKGVVTGGYEQYF. DNA of the CDR3: TGTGCCAGCAGTCCAAAAGGGGTGGTGACAGGGGGCTACGAGCAGTACTTC. The rearrangement joins TRBV2 to TRBJ2-7; TRBD1 agrees at 9 bases. Germline CDR1 is SNHLY and CDR2 is FYNNEI. The CDR3 length is 17 residues. V lost 5 bases, J lost 3 bases, and 14 bases stayed unmatched. The variable domain in full, completed from reference TRBV2 and TRBJ2-7, reads EPEVTQTPSHQVTQMGQEVILRCVPISNHLYFYWYRQILGQKVEFLVSFYNNEISEKSEIFDDQFSVERPDGSNFTLKIRSTKLEDSAMYFCASSPKGVVTGGYEQYFGPGTRLTVT.